These 12 T cell receptor beta chains share one sample of origin, sequenced in a study of T-cell reconstitution after alpha-beta-depleted transplantation in children. As it was prepared, the TCRbeta library received unique molecular identifiers. TCRdb fed the PCR reads into MiXCR, producing one record per CDR3 protein. The table has roughly 89,000 distinct CDR3 sequences, less than 15% seen once. This sample comprised PBMCs from the stem cell graft donor, obtained from the stem cell graft. Receptors were obtained from a human donor who donated a stem cell graft to a child with inherited bone marrow failure.

This clonotype was recorded many times. This chain links TRBV4-3 with TRBJ2-1; tentatively, D is TRBD2 (5 bases). The CDR3 has 15 residues. The V and J ends lost 4 bases and 3 bases respectively, with 13 bases between them. Germline-derived CDR1 and CDR2 are LGHNA and YSLEER. In DNA, the CDR3 is TGCGCCAGCAGCCTTCAAGGAGGAGGCTACAATGAGCAGTTCTTC. Its translation is CASSLQGGGYNEQFF.

Ten or more counts support this clonotype. The gene calls are TRBV7-9 and TRBJ2-7; D might be TRBD1 (6 bases). The V gene lost 5 bases and the J gene lost 5 bases, with 13 bases spanning the gap. The germline V gene has CDR1 SEHNR and CDR2 FQNEAQ (reference sequence). This CDR3 region has 13 residues. CDR3 in DNA: TGTGCCAGCAGCGACAACAGGGCCGACGAGCAGTACTTC. Residues: CASSDNRADEQYF.

J is TRBJ2-3 and V is TRBV24-1; TRBD2 matches at 14 bases. CDR3 length: 17 residues. The germline CDR1 and CDR2 sequences are KGHDR and SFDVKD. With V trimmed by 4 bases and J by 5 bases, 7 bases remained unmatched. CDR3 protein: CATSETPGTSGRDTQYF. The CDR3 nucleotides are TGTGCCACCAGTGAAACCCCAGGGACTAGCGGGAGAGATACGCAGTATTTT.

In its sample, this clonotype was seen a few times. V gene TRBV20-1 combines with J gene TRBJ2-3; D may be TRBD2 (6 bases). V dropped 1 base and J dropped 6 bases, with 17 bases sitting between them. The germline CDR1 and CDR2 sequences are DFQATT and SNEGSKA (reference sequence). CDR3 length equals 15 residues. Here the CDR3 DNA reads TGCAGTGCTAGAGGGTCGGGACTGGGTGAGGATACGCAGTATTTT. The encoded protein is CSARGSGLGEDTQYF.

This clonotype occurred many times. This chain joins TRBV27 and TRBJ1-2, with 8 bases identical to TRBD1. The CDR3 contains 17 residues. Germline V gene lookup returns CDR1 MNHEY and CDR2 SMNVEV (reference sequence). The trim removed 5 bases at V and 1 base at J, leaving 12 bases unmatched. The CDR3 bases are TGTGCCAGCAGTCCCGAGGACAGGGCCCCAAGTAACTATGGCTACACCTTC. Its translation: CASSPEDRAPSNYGYTF.

This clonotype has ten or more counts. The chain carries TRBV5-1 and TRBJ1-5; D not certain. The ends were cut back, 0 bases at V and 0 bases at J, with 4 bases in the middle. This CDR3 has 14 amino acids. CDR1 is SGHRS and CDR2 is YFSETQ in the germline V gene. The CDR3 DNA follows: TGCGCCAGCAGCTTGGATCCTAGCAATCAGCCCCAGCATTTT. It yields the protein CASSLDPSNQPQHF.

This clonotype was counted only a few times. This rearrangement joins TRBV6-2 or TRBV6-3 to TRBJ2-2; 7 bases are a match to TRBD2. The CDR3 runs to 12 residues. Germline values: CDR1 MNHEY, CDR2 SVGEGT. V lost 11 bases to trimming and J lost 4 bases; unmatched junction nucleotides: 4. Written as DNA, the CDR3 is TGTGCCGGACGCGGGGGCACCGGGGAGCTGTTTTTT. Translated, it gives CAGRGGTGELFF.

This clonotype showed up many times. This chain joins TRBV5-4 and TRBJ2-5; TRBD2 matches at 8 bases. CDR1 is SGHNT and CDR2 is YYREEE in the germline V gene (reference sequence). The CDR3 length is 16 residues. The junction had 13 bases not matched to a gene; V was cut back by 4 bases and J by 5 bases. CDR3 sequence: CASSPYGAGAVETQYF. Written as DNA, the CDR3 is TGTGCCAGCAGCCCTTATGGAGCGGGGGCGGTGGAGACCCAGTACTTC.

This clonotype was observed a few times. The chain combines TRBV5-1 with TRBJ2-4; unclear D gene. The CDR3 extends over 14 amino acids. The germline gives CDR1 SGHRS, CDR2 YFSETQ. The germline V and J ends were trimmed by 3 bases and 1 base, with 8 bases remaining between them. The CDR3 region has the DNA TGCGCCAGCAGCTCGGACGGGGCCAAAAACATTCAGTACTTC. It specifies CASSSDGAKNIQYF.

This clonotype was detected ten times or more. The rearrangement joins TRBV5-1 to TRBJ2-2, with D possibly being TRBD1 (5 bases). The CDR3 is 15 residues long. Germline V lookup: CDR1 SGHRS, CDR2 YFSETQ. V was cut by 0 bases and J by 2 bases, with 8 bases left in between. CDR3: CASSLAWGNTGELFF. The CDR3 DNA reads TGCGCCAGCAGCTTGGCCTGGGGCAACACCGGGGAGCTGTTTTTT.

This clonotype has at least ten counts. The genes are TRBV20-1 and TRBJ2-4; D ambiguous. The CDR3 covers 14 residues. CDR1 is DFQATT and CDR2 is SNEGSKA in the germline V gene (reference sequence). Deletions cut 6 bases from V and 0 bases from J, with 12 bases between. The CDR3 loop is CSAKDGLAKNIQYF. The CDR3 DNA follows: TGCAGTGCAAAAGACGGGCTAGCCAAAAACATTCAGTACTTC.

This clonotype was seen at least ten times. Here the CDR3 reads CASSSRTGEQYF. The CDR3 nucleotides are TGCGCCAGCAGCTCCAGGACCGGGGAGCAGTACTTC. The gene calls are TRBV5-1 and TRBJ2-7; D is ambiguous. This CDR3 has 12 amino acids. The germline CDR1 and CDR2 sequences are SGHRS and YFSETQ. The V end was cut by 3 bases, the J end by 7 bases, with 11 bases between.